The 2 T cell receptor beta chains below come from one sample, sequenced in a study of beta chain features in type 1 diabetes. Expressed TCRB transcripts got sequenced, as all isolated RNA was reverse transcribed. The protocol was immunoSEQ multiplex PCR, while the TCRdb copy is restricted to in-frame clones and leaves out a portion. The sample lists around 250,000 clones, around 68% occurring once. The sample taken for sequencing was naive CD4+ T cells from blood. Receptors originate from a man aged 25 to 45 in good health.

This clone was observed once. The rearrangement links TRBV15 to TRBJ2-3; TRBD2 aligns across 7 bases. The CDR3 runs to 16 residues. Germline loops: CDR1 LNHNV, CDR2 YYDKDF (reference sequence). V dropped 0 bases and J dropped 1; count of bases not matched to a gene: 4. This CDR3 is CATSREGGRGTDTQYF. The CDR3, as DNA: TGTGCCACCAGCAGAGAAGGAGGGAGGGGCACAGATACGCAGTATTTT.

This clone was found a few times. The gene calls are TRBV29-1 and TRBJ2-2; 7 nucleotides match TRBD2. CDR1 SQVTM and CDR2 ANQGSEA come from the germline V gene. There are 15 residues in the CDR3. V lost 7 bases to trimming and J lost 6 bases; unmatched junction nucleotides: 14. CDR3 sequence: CSARPGGRLSGELFF. CDR3 in DNA: TGCAGCGCTCGTCCGGGCGGGAGATTGTCCGGGGAGCTGTTTTTT.